The next 28 T cell receptor beta chains were all read from a single sample in a study of human T cells and chemical hapten exposure. Via MiXCR, TCRdb re-called the RACE reads, giving one row per CDR3 protein. In the table there are some 110,000 distinct CDR3 sequences, over 10% of which are singletons. Time point: patch test 1, 2 weeks after DPC sensitization. Treatment described: therapeutic diphenylcyclopropenone sensitization with weekly scalp DPC. The sample in question was whole blood, obtained in connection with sensitization to the hapten diphenylcyclopropenone (DPC). Receptors were obtained from a woman in her 50s with alopecia areata. Some clones in this sample may be carry-over from other donors' samples.

This clonotype was seen at least ten times. The chain is built from TRBV7-9 and TRBJ1-1; D gene unclear. The V gene lost 5 bases and the J gene lost 0 bases, with 7 bases spanning the gap. Germline CDR1 reads SEHNR; CDR2 reads FQNEAQ (reference sequence). The CDR3 is made up of 13 amino acids. CDR3 nucleotides: TGTGCCAGCAGCCAAGCCCTGAACACTGAAGCTTTCTTT. Its translation: CASSQALNTEAFF. The complete variable domain, with remaining parts taken from reference TRBV7-9 and TRBJ1-1, reads DTGVSQNPRHKITKRGQNVTFRCDPISEHNRLYWYRQTLGQGPEFLTYFQNEAQLEKSRLLSDRFSAERPKGSFSTLEIQRTEQGDSAMYLCASSQALNTEAFFGQGTRLTVV.

The V gene is TRBV7-2, the J gene TRBJ2-5; 14 positions agree with TRBD2. The germline V gene has CDR1 SGHTA and CDR2 FQGNSA. The CDR3 runs to 15 residues. V was pared by 3 bases and J by 4 bases, with 1 base of the junction left unmatched. As DNA, the CDR3 is TGTGCCAGCAGCTTCGGACTAGCGGGGGGAGAGACCCAGTACTTC. Its protein product is CASSFGLAGGETQYF.

This clonotype has ten or more counts. The rearrangement uses TRBV9 and TRBJ1-1; D not resolved. Germline lookup yields CDR1 SGDLS and CDR2 YYNGEE. CDR3 size: 13 residues. Trimming took off 0 bases at V and 0 bases at J, with 3 bases between the two ends. The CDR3 DNA sequence: TGTGCCAGCAGCGTAGAGGTGAACACTGAAGCTTTCTTT. It yields the protein CASSVEVNTEAFF. Variable domain in full (rest from reference TRBV9 and TRBJ1-1): DSGVTQTPKHLITATGQRVTLRCSPRSGDLSVYWYQQSLDQGLQFLIQYYNGEERAKGNILERFSAQQFPDLHSELNLSSLELGDSALYFCASSVEVNTEAFFGQGTRLTVV.

Details on this clonotype: At one end, the junction sequence differs from germline, possibly due to a read error. V and J are TRBV3-1 and TRBJ1-1; tentatively, D is TRBD1 (5 bases). CDR1 and CDR2 from the germline V gene are LGHDT and YNNKEL (reference sequence). CDR3 length: 14 residues. CDR3 amino acids: CASNQRRGNTEAFF. CDR3 sequence (DNA): TGTGCCAGCAACCAAAGAAGGGGGAACACTGAAGCTTTCTTT.

This clonotype was counted at least ten times. The CDR3: CAISESGVSTEAFF. Written as DNA, the CDR3 is TGTGCCATCAGTGAGTCGGGAGTAAGCACTGAAGCTTTCTTT. This sequence joins TRBV10-3 and TRBJ1-1; no clear D gene. V lost 0 bases and J 4 bases, leaving 9 bases between the germline ends. Germline lookup yields CDR1 ENHRY and CDR2 SYGVKD. This CDR3 contains 14 residues.

This clonotype was seen repeatedly, ten times or more. This chain connects TRBV12-3 or TRBV12-4 to TRBJ2-3; D is undetermined. The V end lost 2 bases, the J end lost 4 bases, and 10 bases lay between the germline ends. The CDR3 runs to 14 residues. The CDR3 DNA sequence: TGTGCCAGCAGTTTAACAAGGAACCCAGATACGCAGTATTTT. The encoded protein is CASSLTRNPDTQYF.

The rearrangement uses TRBV7-2 and TRBJ1-2; no clear D gene. V was trimmed by 5 bases and J by 4 bases, leaving 11 bases between them. The CDR3 has 13 residues. Germline V CDR1 and CDR2: SGHTA, FQGNSA. The CDR3 DNA reads TGTGCCAGCAGCGCACAGCGGGTCTATGGCTACACCTTC. It yields the protein CASSAQRVYGYTF.

This clonotype was detected only a few times. V gene TRBV4-2 combines with J gene TRBJ1-2; no clear D. The germline gives CDR1 LGHNA, CDR2 YNFKEQ. Between the trimmed V and J ends, which lost 4 bases and 3 bases, there was a span of 15 bases. The CDR3 is made up of 15 amino acids. The DNA of the CDR3 is TGTGCCAGCAGCCTCCGGAAGGATGCTGACTATGGCTACACCTTC. This sequence encodes CASSLRKDADYGYTF.

This clonotype was counted only a few times. The CDR3 loop is CASTRGTGELFF. CDR3 in DNA: TGTGCCAGCACAAGGGGCACCGGGGAGCTGTTTTTT. V and J are TRBV6-5 and TRBJ2-2; D may be TRBD1 (5 bases). The ends were cut back, 7 bases at V and 4 bases at J, with 7 bases in the middle. The germline V gene has CDR1 MNHEY and CDR2 SVGAGI. This CDR3 is 12 amino acids long.

The CDR3 is CASSLATGAYEQYF. The CDR3 bases are TGCGCCAGCAGCCTCGCAACAGGGGCCTACGAGCAGTACTTC. This rearrangement joins TRBV5-1 to TRBJ2-7; the match to TRBD1 covers 7 bases. CDR3 size: 14 residues. Germline CDR1 reads SGHRS; CDR2 reads YFSETQ. After removal of 4 bases from V and 2 bases from J, the junction contained 6 bases not matched to a gene.

The chain joins TRBV7-6 to TRBJ2-3; 7 bases map to TRBD1. Germline CDR1 is SGHVS and CDR2 is FNYEAQ. The CDR3 is made up of 15 amino acids. Trimming at V came to 5 bases and at J to 0 bases, leaving 5 bases not matched to a gene. The CDR3: CASSLRGSSTDTQYF. CDR3 in DNA: TGTGCCAGCAGCCTCAGGGGGAGTAGCACAGATACGCAGTATTTT.

The rearrangement links TRBV5-1 to TRBJ2-1; D may be TRBD1 or TRBD2 (6 bases each). The CDR3 covers 16 residues. V was cut by 2 bases and J by 2 bases, with 14 bases left in between. From germline, CDR1 is SGHRS and CDR2 YFSETQ. The CDR3 sequence: CASSLPTGGAYNEQFF. CDR3 DNA: TGCGCCAGCAGCTTACCAACCGGGGGCGCCTACAATGAGCAGTTCTTC.

The chain carries TRBV29-1 and TRBJ2-3; possible D gene TRBD2, 7 bases. Germline V CDR1 and CDR2: SQVTM, ANQGSEA. This CDR3 is 14 amino acids long. V was pared by 7 bases and J by 3 bases, with 17 bases between. CDR3: CSAAPGGLTDTQYF. CDR3 sequence (DNA): TGCAGCGCCGCCCCGGGGGGCCTGACAGATACGCAGTATTTT.

The table lists this clonotype with a few counts. V gene TRBV6-4 combines with J gene TRBJ1-2; TRBD1 agrees at 11 bases. CDR1 MRHNA and CDR2 SNTAGT come from the germline V gene. Unmatched junction bases numbered 11, after V lost 5 bases and J lost 0 bases. This CDR3 contains 18 residues. The CDR3 DNA reads TGTGCCAGCAGTCCTTACGGACAGGGGGCTGGAGCTAACTATGGCTACACCTTC. Its translation is CASSPYGQGAGANYGYTF.

The chain joins TRBV6-5 to TRBJ1-1; 9 bases match TRBD1. Trimming took 6 bases from V and 3 from J; bases not matched to a gene: 8. Germline CDR1 is MNHEY and CDR2 is SVGAGI. The CDR3 contains 15 residues. This CDR3 is CASSPRQGVHTEAFF. CDR3 DNA: TGTGCCAGCAGCCCGAGACAGGGGGTACACACTGAAGCTTTCTTT.

The chain joins TRBV12-3 or TRBV12-4 to TRBJ1-5, with a weak D call TRBD1 (5 bases). The length of the CDR3 is 14 residues. V was cut by 9 bases and J by 0 bases, with 12 bases left in between. The CDR3 DNA is TGTGCCAGTACCTGGGGGGGTAGCAATCAGCCCCAGCATTTT. Its translation: CASTWGGSNQPQHF.

This clonotype was detected ten times or more. The rearrangement joins TRBV6-6 to TRBJ1-1; 9 nucleotides agree with TRBD1. The CDR3 has 16 amino acids. V shed 2 bases, J shed 1 base, and the junction held 5 bases outside the gene matches. Germline V gene data show CDR1 as MNHNY and CDR2 as SVGAGI (reference sequence). The CDR3 DNA sequence: TGTGCCAGCAGTTACGGGACAGGGTTAGCGAACACTGAAGCTTTCTTT. Encoded protein: CASSYGTGLANTEAFF.

This clonotype was seen a handful of times. The CDR3 here is CASSQQVGASIQYF. The CDR3 region has the DNA TGTGCCAGCAGCCAACAGGTCGGGGCCAGCATTCAGTACTTC. The chain is built from TRBV3-1 and TRBJ2-4; D may correspond to TRBD1 or TRBD2 (5 bases each). This CDR3 has 14 residues. Germline CDR1 reads LGHDT; CDR2 reads YNNKEL (reference sequence). V gave up 2 bases and J gave up 9 bases, with 14 bases separating them.

The sample holds many counts of this clonotype. This chain connects TRBV3-1 to TRBJ2-7; D may be TRBD1 (5 bases). Germline lookup yields CDR1 LGHDT and CDR2 YNNKEL (reference sequence). Trimming took off 3 bases at V and 6 bases at J, with 12 bases between the two ends. This CDR3 contains 13 residues. The CDR3 loop reads CASSHRQSIEQYF. CDR3 sequence (DNA): TGTGCCAGCAGCCATCGACAGTCTATCGAGCAGTACTTC.

The CDR3 spells CASSRLAFSYEQYF. The CDR3, as DNA: TGTGCCAGCAGCCGACTAGCGTTTTCCTACGAGCAGTACTTC. The chain joins TRBV12-3 or TRBV12-4 to TRBJ2-7, with TRBD2 matching over 8 bases. CDR3 length: 14 residues. J gave up 1 base and V 6 bases, and 5 bases lay outside the gene matches.

The chain carries TRBV19 and TRBJ1-5; 8 nucleotides align to TRBD1. V was pared by 5 bases and J by 7 bases, with 7 bases of the junction left unmatched. CDR1 is LNHDA, CDR2 SQIVND, per germline (reference sequence). The CDR3 is 14 amino acids. This CDR3 is CASSFPTGEQPQHF. As DNA, the CDR3 is TGTGCCAGTAGTTTCCCGACAGGGGAACAGCCCCAGCATTTT.

This chain connects TRBV5-1 to TRBJ2-3; D unclear. The CDR3 covers 13 residues. V was clipped by 0 bases and J by 5 bases, with 7 bases between them. Germline V lookup: CDR1 SGHRS, CDR2 YFSETQ. The DNA for the CDR3 is TGCGCCAGCAGCTTGGTTCGATTAGATACGCAGTATTTT. This encodes CASSLVRLDTQYF.

This clonotype was found a few times. The chain couples TRBV15 to TRBJ2-1; 11 bases map to TRBD2. Germline-derived CDR1 and CDR2 are LNHNV and YYDKDF (reference sequence). The CDR3 consists of 17 residues. V shed 5 bases and J 10 bases; nucleotides not matched to a gene: 16. In nucleotides, the CDR3 is TGTGCCACCAGCGGCCGACGACTAGCGGGGACCCAACCCGAGCAGTTCTTC. It codes for CATSGRRLAGTQPEQFF.

This clonotype has a count of ten or more. The chain uses TRBV18 and TRBJ2-5; TRBD2 is a possible D gene (5 bases). Germline values: CDR1 KGHSH, CDR2 LQKENI. Trimming left V 0 bases short and J 5 bases short, with 13 bases between. The CDR3 runs to 15 residues. The CDR3 coding sequence is TGTGCCAGCTCACCACCGAGCGGCGGGCAGGAGACCCAGTACTTC. It specifies CASSPPSGGQETQYF.

In this sample, this clonotype turned up many times. The chain has TRBV29-1 and TRBJ1-1, with D perhaps TRBD1 (6 bases). The germline V and J ends were trimmed by 6 bases and 5 bases, with 16 bases remaining between them. This CDR3 has 13 residues. Per the germline V gene, CDR1 is SQVTM and CDR2 is ANQGSEA. This CDR3 reads CSVLRGGTTEAFF. Written as DNA, the CDR3 is TGCAGCGTCCTTAGGGGGGGGACAACTGAAGCTTTCTTT.

V and J are TRBV28 and TRBJ2-7; the match to TRBD1 covers 9 bases. J lost 7 bases, V lost 1 base, and 14 bases had no gene match. CDR3 length equals 17 residues. The V gene's germline CDR1 is MDHEN and CDR2 SYDVKM. CDR3 nucleotides: TGTGCCAGCAGTTTATCCCGCCCCGGGACAGGGACTGAAGAGCAGTACTTC. It codes for CASSLSRPGTGTEEQYF.

This clonotype was counted only a few times. This sequence joins TRBV7-9 and TRBJ1-4; TRBD1 might be the D (5 bases). The CDR3 length is 14 residues. CDR1 is SEHNR and CDR2 is FQNEAQ in the germline V gene (reference sequence). The V end was cut by 5 bases, the J end by 7 bases, with 14 bases between. The DNA of the CDR3 is TGTGCCAGCAGCCACGACAGTTTTCCTGAAAAACTGTTTTTT. It is translated as CASSHDSFPEKLFF.

The chain carries TRBV6-1 and TRBJ1-1; D is unclear. Per the germline V gene, CDR1 is MNHNS and CDR2 is SASEGT. V shed 1 base and J shed 5 bases, with 8 bases lying between them. This CDR3 is 13 amino acids long. The CDR3 DNA is TGTGCCAGCAGTGAAGTTGCCCGGACTGAAGCTTTCTTT. This sequence encodes CASSEVARTEAFF.